Below are 32 T cell receptor beta chains sequenced from a single sample in a study of cytomegalovirus exposure and HLA in healthy donors (TCRdb year 2017). Library preparation employed the immunoSEQ multiplex PCR assay. For the multiplex PCR, a mixture combining 60 forward primers for TCR Vbeta segments and 13 reverse primers for TCR Jbeta segments was used. In TCRdb, the immuneACCESS table is reduced to in-frame sequences with V and J assigned. These tables do not hold every clone; where another copy was compared, an unresolved V gene accounts for under half, and the others remain unexplained. The sample yields 220,000 or so clones; roughly 75% were counted once. The ten top clones hold less than 2% of the sample. The sequenced sample consisted of PBMCs. The receptors come from a woman aged 25 to 39 in good health and CMV-seronegative.

The chain couples TRBV30 to TRBJ2-2, with TRBD2 matching 12 bases. The CDR3 is 16 residues long. Unmatched junction bases numbered 9, after V lost 3 bases and J lost 7 bases. Germline assignment: CDR1 GTSNPN and CDR2 SVGIG (reference sequence). CDR3 amino acids: CAWSGIGLAGYGELFF. DNA of the CDR3: TGTGCCTGGAGCGGTATAGGACTAGCGGGGTACGGGGAGCTGTTTTTT.

The CDR3 DNA is TGTGCCAGCACCTCGTTCCCCCCTGCGGGTGAGCAGTTCTTC. Translating it yields CASTSFPPAGEQFF. The rearrangement joins TRBV5-6 to TRBJ2-1; a possible D gene is TRBD2 (5 bases). Germline values: CDR1 SGHDT, CDR2 YYEEEE. Trimming removed 6 bases at V and 9 bases at J, with 19 bases between. The CDR3 totals 14 residues.

This clone occurred a few times. J is TRBJ1-1 and V is TRBV27; no clear D gene. Trimming shortened V by 10 bases and J by 1 base, and 13 bases separated the two germline ends. The germline gives CDR1 MNHEY, CDR2 SMNVEV (reference sequence). The CDR3 spans 13 residues. The CDR3 DNA reads TGTGCCATTTCGGAGAACCCGAACACTGAAGCTTTCTTT. Amino acid sequence: CAISENPNTEAFF.

This chain joins TRBV30 and TRBJ1-1, with a tentative D call TRBD1 (6 bases). There are 12 residues in the CDR3. Looked up from germline, CDR1 is GTSNPN and CDR2 is SVGIG (reference sequence). V dropped 1 base and J dropped 5 bases, with 8 bases sitting between them. CDR3 bases: TGTGCCTGGAGTGAACAGGGAACTGAAGCTTTCTTT. Translating gives CAWSEQGTEAFF.

The CDR3 DNA reads as TGCGCCAGCAGCTTGGCCCCCGGGACACCTTCCTACAATGAGCAGTTCTTC. It encodes CASSLAPGTPSYNEQFF. The chain employs TRBV5-1 and TRBJ2-1, with D perhaps matching TRBD1 (6 bases). Germline loops: CDR1 SGHRS, CDR2 YFSETQ. This CDR3 has 17 amino acids. Trimming pared 0 bases from V and 1 base from J, leaving 14 bases between. The entire variable domain, with the rest obtained from reference TRBV5-1 and TRBJ2-1, is as follows: KAGVTQTPRYLIKTRGQQVTLSCSPISGHRSVSWYQQTPGQGLQFLFEYFSETQRNKGNFPGRFSGRQFSNSRSEMNVSTLELGDSALYLCASSLAPGTPSYNEQFFGPGTRLTVL.

This chain connects TRBV19 to TRBJ2-1; 8 nucleotides line up with TRBD2. The V gene's germline CDR1 is LNHDA and CDR2 SQIVND (reference sequence). Trimming cost V 6 bases and J 6 bases; bases outside gene matches: 7. The CDR3 sequence is 14 residues long. CDR3 region: CASSDPGTSNEQFF. CDR3 in DNA: TGTGCCAGTAGCGATCCCGGGACTAGCAATGAGCAGTTCTTC.

As regards this clone: Relative to the germline gene, one junction end is altered; a read error may explain this. Within the sample, other DNA sequences also encode this same CDR3. The chain carries TRBV18 and TRBJ2-7; TRBD1 matches at 8 bases. This CDR3 has 14 residues. CDR1 and CDR2 from the germline V gene are KGHSH and LQKENI. The CDR3 region has the DNA TGTGCCAGCTCGCCACGGGACAGGCAGTACGAGCAGTACTTC. Protein sequence: CASSPRDRQYEQYF.

V usage is TRBV19 and J usage is TRBJ2-7; 8 nucleotides line up with TRBD1. Germline trimming cut 4 bases from V and 6 bases from J; bases unmatched to any gene: 8. The CDR3 runs to 14 residues. Germline CDR1 and CDR2: LNHDA and SQIVND (reference sequence). The CDR3 spells CASSTTTGASEQYF. Written as DNA, the CDR3 is TGTGCCAGTAGTACAACGACAGGGGCCTCCGAGCAGTACTTC.

The chain employs TRBV6-5 and TRBJ1-2; the D is unclear. CDR1 is MNHEY, CDR2 SVGAGI, per germline. V lost 6 bases and J lost 3, with 8 bases in between. The CDR3 sequence is 12 residues long. The CDR3 spells CASRTGDYGYTF. CDR3 DNA sequence: TGTGCCAGCAGGACGGGAGACTATGGCTACACCTTC.

The rearrangement links TRBV19 to TRBJ2-1; 12 bases match TRBD2. After removal of 6 bases from V and 1 base from J, the junction contained 7 bases not matched to a gene. Per germline, CDR1 LNHDA and CDR2 SQIVND (reference sequence). The CDR3 consists of 17 residues. The CDR3 bases are TGTGCCAGTAGAGATTCTAGCGGGAGGGGGTCCTACAATGAGCAGTTCTTC. It translates to CASRDSSGRGSYNEQFF.

The chain combines TRBV19 with TRBJ2-7, with 7 positions matching TRBD1. The CDR3 covers 14 residues. Unmatched junction bases numbered 4, after V lost 1 base and J lost 4 bases. The V gene's germline CDR1 is LNHDA and CDR2 SQIVND (reference sequence). The chain's CDR3 is CASSIARTGYEQYF. The CDR3 bases are TGTGCCAGTAGTATAGCCCGGACAGGTTACGAGCAGTACTTC.

The genes are TRBV19 and TRBJ2-7; TRBD1 matches 8 bases. This CDR3 comprises 14 residues. The ends lost 5 bases at V and 4 bases at J; junction bases unmatched: 7. Germline V gives CDR1 LNHDA, CDR2 SQIVND (reference sequence). CDR3: CASSSGGAAYEQYF. Here the CDR3 DNA reads TGTGCCAGTAGTTCAGGGGGCGCCGCATACGAGCAGTACTTC. Variable domain in full (rest from reference TRBV19 and TRBJ2-7): DGGITQSPKYLFRKEGQNVTLSCEQNLNHDAMYWYRQDPGQGLRLIYYSQIVNDFQKGDIAEGYSVSREKKESFPLTVTSAQKNPTAFYLCASSSGGAAYEQYFGPGTRLTVT.

The chain carries TRBV6-5 and TRBJ1-2; D is perhaps TRBD1 (6 bases). This CDR3 is built from 13 residues. Germline V gives CDR1 MNHEY, CDR2 SVGAGI. Trimming cost V 5 bases and J 5 bases, with 12 bases left between them. This CDR3 is CASSKTGAYGYTF. DNA for the CDR3: TGTGCCAGCAGTAAGACAGGTGCTTATGGCTACACCTTC.

The chain carries TRBV7-3 and TRBJ2-5; weak D call: TRBD2 (6 bases). The end of the DNA fits TRBJ2-7 better, so the J call may be wrong. Per the germline V gene, CDR1 is SGHTA and CDR2 is FQGTGA. The CDR3 sequence is 14 residues long. The CDR3 protein is CASSLMGGSYEQYF. The DNA of the CDR3 is TGTGCCAGCAGTCTAATGGGGGGTTCCTACGAGCAGTACTTC.

CDR3 bases: TGCGCCAGCAGCCCAGACAGGGTAGGGACTGAAGCTTTCTTT. It yields the protein CASSPDRVGTEAFF. V gene TRBV5-1 combines with J gene TRBJ1-1; the match to TRBD1 covers 7 bases. Germline V CDR1 and CDR2: SGHRS, YFSETQ. The V and J ends lost 4 bases and 5 bases, in that order; junction bases with no gene match: 8. The CDR3 spans 14 residues.

This clone has only a few counts. The chain uses TRBV7-9 and TRBJ1-1; D call uncertain. V lost 2 bases and J 5 bases, leaving 12 bases between the germline ends. The CDR3 consists of 14 residues. Germline V gene data show CDR1 as SEHNR and CDR2 as FQNEAQ (reference sequence). CDR3 residues: CASSLLGRRTEAFF. The CDR3 coding sequence is TGTGCCAGCAGCTTACTGGGGAGGCGAACTGAAGCTTTCTTT.

This clone appeared a single time. V is TRBV27 and J is TRBJ1-2; D may be TRBD1 (6 bases). The CDR3 sequence is 14 residues long. The germline V gene has CDR1 MNHEY and CDR2 SMNVEV (reference sequence). V was clipped by 6 bases and J by 6 bases, with 17 bases between them. CDR3 in DNA: TGTGCCAGCAGACTATCCCACAGGGTTCATGGCTACACCTTC. Translation: CASRLSHRVHGYTF.

V and J are TRBV9 and TRBJ2-2; TRBD2 matches 11 bases. Germline CDR1 SGDLS, CDR2 YYNGEE. This CDR3 spans 16 amino acids. The ends lost 4 bases at V and 2 bases at J; junction bases unmatched: 4. The CDR3 spells CASSILAGENTGELFF. The CDR3 DNA reads TGTGCCAGCAGCATACTAGCGGGGGAAAACACCGGGGAGCTGTTTTTT.

In this sample, this clone turned up a few times. For the CDR3, the DNA is TGTGCCAGCGGGGGAGGAGGCGACTCTGAAGCTTTCTTT. Protein product: CASGGGGDSEAFF. The chain recombines TRBV6-5 with TRBJ1-1, with D possibly being TRBD1 (5 bases). CDR1 MNHEY and CDR2 SVGAGI come from the germline V gene. The length of the CDR3 is 13 residues. Trimming took off 8 bases at V and 6 bases at J, with 16 bases between the two ends.

This clone was recorded a few times. The genes are TRBV6-5 and TRBJ1-2; D might be TRBD1 (5 bases). CDR3 length: 14 amino acids. Deletions cut 6 bases from V and 5 bases from J, with 16 bases between. CDR1 and CDR2 (germline): MNHEY, SVGAGI. CDR3 bases: TGTGCCAGCAGACCTCAGGGCTCGGTGTATGGCTACACCTTC. Residues: CASRPQGSVYGYTF.

This chain connects TRBV19 to TRBJ1-6; 7 bases match TRBD1. The trim removed 6 bases at V and 3 bases at J, leaving 8 bases unmatched. The CDR3 sequence is 16 residues long. Germline V lookup: CDR1 LNHDA, CDR2 SQIVND (reference sequence). The CDR3 protein is CASRILTGDYNSPLHF. In nucleotides, the CDR3 is TGTGCCAGTAGGATATTAACAGGGGACTATAATTCACCCCTCCACTTT. Drawing the rest from reference TRBV19 and TRBJ1-6, the complete variable domain is DGGITQSPKYLFRKEGQNVTLSCEQNLNHDAMYWYRQDPGQGLRLIYYSQIVNDFQKGDIAEGYSVSREKKESFPLTVTSAQKNPTAFYLCASRILTGDYNSPLHFGNGTRLTVT.

The chain employs TRBV27 and TRBJ2-1, with D possibly TRBD1 on 6 matching bases. The CDR3 has 15 amino acids. The V end was cut by 4 bases, the J end by 1 base, with 11 bases between. Germline V gene data show CDR1 as MNHEY and CDR2 as SMNVEV (reference sequence). CDR3 nucleotides: TGTGCCAGCAGTTCACAGGGCTTTTCCTACAATGAGCAGTTCTTC. It is translated as CASSSQGFSYNEQFF.

The rearrangement uses TRBV27 and TRBJ2-1; TRBD2 aligns across 13 bases. Germline CDR1 is MNHEY and CDR2 is SMNVEV (reference sequence). The CDR3 totals 20 residues. V shed 1 base and J 0 bases; nucleotides not matched to a gene: 9. The CDR3 DNA reads as TGTGCCAGCAGTTTATTGCGACTAGCGGGGGGACTTAGCTCCTACAATGAGCAGTTCTTC. Translating gives CASSLLRLAGGLSSYNEQFF.

This chain joins TRBV28 and TRBJ2-7, with 8 positions matching TRBD1. The CDR3 loop spans 16 amino acids. The trim removed 6 bases at V and 7 bases at J, leaving 17 bases unmatched. The germline V gene encodes CDR1 MDHEN and CDR2 SYDVKM. CDR3 sequence reads: CASSLPDRTGPREQYF. CDR3 DNA sequence: TGTGCCAGCAGCCTACCCGACAGGACAGGGCCGAGGGAGCAGTACTTC.

The rearrangement links TRBV25-1 to TRBJ1-4; D possibly corresponds to TRBD1 (6 bases). This CDR3 region has 13 residues. V lost 4 bases and J lost 7, with 10 bases in between. The germline CDR1 and CDR2 sequences are MGHDK and SYGVNS. CDR3: CASSVPGVEKLFF. Here the CDR3 DNA reads TGTGCCAGCAGTGTTCCAGGGGTTGAAAAACTGTTTTTT.

The chain links TRBV6-5 to TRBJ2-2; 7 bases align to TRBD1. CDR3 length: 15 amino acids. The germline CDR1 and CDR2 sequences are MNHEY and SVGAGI. V lost 5 bases, J lost 4 bases, and 7 bases stayed unmatched. The CDR3 is CASSIQGIGTGELFF. The CDR3 DNA sequence: TGTGCCAGCAGTATACAGGGGATCGGCACCGGGGAGCTGTTTTTT.

This chain joins TRBV6-1 and TRBJ1-2, with 8 bases aligning to TRBD1. The V gene end was trimmed by 6 bases and the J gene end by 6 bases; junction bases not matched to a gene: 9. Germline values: CDR1 MNHNS, CDR2 SASEGT. The CDR3 spans 14 residues. This chain's CDR3 is CASRPDRARDGYTF. The DNA for the CDR3 is TGTGCCAGCAGGCCGGACAGGGCTAGGGATGGCTACACCTTC.

This sequence joins TRBV30 and TRBJ1-2, with 8 bases aligning to TRBD1. V shed 1 base and J 0 bases; nucleotides not matched to a gene: 10. The CDR3 contains 17 residues. Germline V gives CDR1 GTSNPN, CDR2 SVGIG (reference sequence). In nucleotides, the CDR3 is TGTGCCTGGAGTGAAGATCCAGGGGGCCTAGCTAACTATGGCTACACCTTC. Protein product: CAWSEDPGGLANYGYTF.

J is TRBJ1-2 and V is TRBV5-4; a possible D gene is TRBD1 (5 bases). Germline CDR1 is SGHNT and CDR2 is YYREEE (reference sequence). The CDR3 covers 12 residues. Between the trimmed V and J ends, which lost 3 bases and 8 bases, there was a span of 11 bases. The CDR3 DNA reads as TGTGCCAGCAGCTGGGGGGACTGGGGCTACACCTTC. It is translated as CASSWGDWGYTF.

The chain joins TRBV27 to TRBJ1-2; the D gene is possibly TRBD1 (5 bases). Germline V gene data show CDR1 as MNHEY and CDR2 as SMNVEV (reference sequence). The V end lost 2 bases, the J end lost 7 bases, and 8 bases lay between the germline ends. The CDR3 contains 12 residues. The CDR3 DNA reads as TGTGCCAGCAGTTTAGGGAGGGGTGGCTACACCTTC. Translating it yields CASSLGRGGYTF.

The J gene is TRBJ2-1, the V gene TRBV14; 7 bases fit TRBD2. The CDR3 loop spans 12 amino acids. The V gene end was trimmed by 4 bases and the J gene end by 10 bases; junction bases not matched to a gene: 4. Germline CDR1 and CDR2: SGHDN and FVKESK. The CDR3, as DNA: TGTGCCAGCAGCCCCGGGACTACCGAGCAGTTCTTC. Translated: CASSPGTTEQFF.

The rearrangement uses TRBV19 and TRBJ1-1, with D possibly TRBD1 on 5 matching bases. V lost 3 bases and J lost 0, with 8 bases in between. This CDR3 has 14 amino acids. CDR1 and CDR2 (germline): LNHDA, SQIVND (reference sequence). The CDR3 spells CASSIKDMNTEAFF. Written as DNA, the CDR3 is TGTGCCAGTAGTATCAAGGACATGAACACTGAAGCTTTCTTT.